This paragraph reports one TCR beta chain. This entry belongs to a study of human T cells and chemical hapten exposure. The V gene's germline CDR1 is LGHDT and CDR2 YNNKEL (reference sequence). V trimming: 0 bases; J trimming: 6 bases; junction bases outside the gene matches: 1. CDR3 length: 15 amino acids. TCRdb called the RACE reads again in MiXCR, with one record for every CDR3 protein. The profile covers under 300,000 distinct CDR3 sequences, with around 7.7% appearing a single time and roughly 1.2% taken by the ten largest. Time point here: pre-sensitization, week 0. Stated treatment: therapeutic diphenylcyclopropenone sensitization with weekly scalp DPC.

The sequence derives from a man younger than 35 with alopecia areata. Some clones in this sample may be carry-over from other donors' samples. The chain has TRBV3-1 and TRBJ2-2; 10 bases line up with TRBD2. This specimen was whole blood, taken in connection with sensitization to the hapten diphenylcyclopropenone (DPC). The CDR3 sequence: CASSQDGLAAGELFF. The CDR3 region has the DNA TGTGCCAGCAGCCAAGATGGACTAGCGGCCGGGGAGCTGTTTTTT.